Listed here are 9 T cell receptor beta chains from one sample, sequenced in a study of T cell repertoires in cytomegalovirus infection. Each CDR3 protein is one row after TCRdb ran MiXCR on the reads. The profile shows 300,000 to 400,000 distinct CDR3 sequences, more than 8% of them singletons. Sequencing was performed on PBMCs. The receptors derive from a human donor in good health (CMV status not recorded). Some clones in this sample may be carry-over from other donors' samples.

This clonotype has ten or more counts. This chain uses TRBV7-2 with TRBJ2-5; a possible D gene is TRBD2 (5 bases). V was pared by 4 bases and J by 4 bases, with 13 bases between. The CDR3 has 14 amino acids. Germline CDR1 reads SGHTA; CDR2 reads FQGNSA. The CDR3 here is CASSYEGRRETQYF. CDR3 nucleotide sequence: TGTGCCAGCAGCTACGAGGGCCGCAGAGAGACCCAGTACTTC.

This clonotype was counted at least ten times. This rearrangement joins TRBV7-2 to TRBJ1-2; TRBD1 agrees at 7 bases. Trimming removed 4 bases from V and 6 bases from J; junction bases left unmatched: 11. The CDR3 covers 15 residues. From germline, CDR1 is SGHTA and CDR2 FQGNSA. CDR3 DNA: TGTGCCAGCAGCTATCCCACAAGACAGGGCGATGGCTACACCTTC. It specifies CASSYPTRQGDGYTF.

This clonotype was detected many times. V usage is TRBV12-3 or TRBV12-4 and J usage is TRBJ1-1; D is unclear. The CDR3 has 12 residues. Trimming pared 6 bases from V and 0 bases from J, leaving 5 bases between. In DNA form, the CDR3 reads TGTGCCAGCAGCATTATGAACACTGAAGCTTTCTTT. This encodes CASSIMNTEAFF.

The chain employs TRBV6-6 and TRBJ2-3; 9 bases match TRBD2. V dropped 6 bases and J dropped 4; count of bases not matched to a gene: 5. The CDR3 loop spans 14 amino acids. In germline, CDR1 is MNHNY, CDR2 SVGAGI (reference sequence). In DNA, the CDR3 is TGTGCCAGCAGGCGCGGGGGGGCGGCAGATACGCAGTATTTT. Its translation: CASRRGGAADTQYF.

In its sample, this clonotype was seen many times. The CDR3 region is CASTWTGRDTEAFF. In nucleotides, the CDR3 is TGTGCCAGCACCTGGACAGGGCGGGACACTGAAGCTTTCTTT. The rearrangement links TRBV6-1 to TRBJ1-1; 8 nucleotides align to TRBD1. The germline V gene has CDR1 MNHNS and CDR2 SASEGT. CDR3 length equals 14 residues. V was clipped by 7 bases and J by 3 bases; unmatched bases: 7.

J is TRBJ1-4 and V is TRBV20-1; 7 bases fit TRBD1. Germline V lookup: CDR1 DFQATT, CDR2 SNEGSKA (reference sequence). CDR3 length: 14 amino acids. V shed 5 bases, J shed 8 bases, and the junction held 11 bases outside the gene matches. The CDR3 region is CSASPGGRQEKLFF. CDR3 nucleotide sequence: TGCAGTGCTTCTCCAGGGGGGAGACAAGAAAAACTGTTTTTT.

This clonotype was seen repeatedly, ten times or more. This chain uses TRBV6-1 with TRBJ2-5; 8 positions match TRBD1. This CDR3 has 13 residues. The V segment lost 10 bases and the J segment 3 bases; nucleotides outside the gene matches: 7. Looked up from germline, CDR1 is MNHNS and CDR2 is SASEGT. The CDR3 is CATSTGAEETQYF. The CDR3 DNA is TGTGCCACCTCGACAGGGGCTGAAGAGACCCAGTACTTC.

Ten or more counts support this clonotype. This chain links TRBV12-3 or TRBV12-4 with TRBJ2-6, with D tentatively TRBD1 (7 bases). The germline V and J ends were trimmed by 6 bases and 0 bases, with 18 bases remaining between them. The CDR3 runs 18 residues. CDR3 DNA: TGTGCCAGCAGGCCGACTAGGGGACAGAGCTCTGGGGCCAACGTCCTGACTTTC. This sequence encodes CASRPTRGQSSGANVLTF.

The V and J genes are TRBV15 and TRBJ2-3; 9 positions agree with TRBD2. The CDR3 is 15 amino acids. V was pared by 3 bases and J by 0 bases, with 1 base of the junction left unmatched. Germline V lookup: CDR1 LNHNV, CDR2 YYDKDF (reference sequence). The CDR3 DNA sequence: TGTGCCACCAGCAGGACTAGCGGAAGCACAGATACGCAGTATTTT. It yields the protein CATSRTSGSTDTQYF.